The clone carrying this T cell receptor (beta chain) appeared many times. Its antigen is unknown. The sample originates from a study of metastatic and nonmetastatic thyroid tumors. As for the study in general: Repertoires from blood and tumor or nodule tissue of malignant and benign thyroid patients were compared. Study-level findings and limits: Malignant thyroid tumors reportedly had TCR beta diversity that was significantly higher than in benign nodules, in blood and tumor.

Nobody among the patients had been given any treatment before thyroid surgery. TCRdb used MiXCR to call clones anew from the PCR reads. Counted here are about 18,000 clones, less than 30% occurring once; the ten biggest clones make up around 27%. Germline CDR1 reads SGHAT; CDR2 reads FQDESV (reference sequence). Trimming removed 5 bases from V and 1 base from J; junction bases left unmatched: 12. The CDR3 consists of 17 residues. The V gene is TRBV11-1, the J gene TRBJ1-2, with 8 bases matching TRBD1. This TCR was sampled from a male donor with papillary thyroid cancer or a benign thyroid nodule (not recorded which). Some clones in this sample may be carry-over from other donors' samples. What was sequenced was tumor tissue. The CDR3 DNA is TGTGCCAGCAGCCCCGACAGGGGTAGGGACTTTAACTATGGCTACACCTTC. Translated, it gives CASSPDRGRDFNYGYTF.